This TCR beta chain was documented in a study of cytomegalovirus exposure and HLA in healthy donors. Note on this clone: Antigen: not known. At one of its ends the junction is not consistent with the germline gene, which may arise from a read error.

Both 60 Vbeta primers and 13 Jbeta primers went into the PCR. The table came from immunoSEQ multiplex PCR; TCRdb's copy has only in-frame clones and leaves some out. The sample consists of tens of thousands of clones, 67% of them appearing once. CDR1 SSHAT and CDR2 FNYEAQ come from the germline V gene (reference sequence). CDR3 length: 17 residues. General observations from the study: Analysis performed later found about 18,000 TCR beta sequences associated with HLA alleles at 0.05 false discovery rate. With further analysis later on, most CMV-associated TCR beta chains appeared HLA-restricted.

Source material: PBMCs. The source of this sequence is a woman in her forties or fifties in good health and CMV-seropositive. The chain links TRBV7-7 to TRBJ2-2, with TRBD1 identical over 10 bases. CDR3 residues: CASSPDRGGSGTGELFF. DNA for the CDR3: TGTGCTAGCAGCCCGGACAGGGGGGGTTCGGGCACCGGGGAGCTGTTTTTT.